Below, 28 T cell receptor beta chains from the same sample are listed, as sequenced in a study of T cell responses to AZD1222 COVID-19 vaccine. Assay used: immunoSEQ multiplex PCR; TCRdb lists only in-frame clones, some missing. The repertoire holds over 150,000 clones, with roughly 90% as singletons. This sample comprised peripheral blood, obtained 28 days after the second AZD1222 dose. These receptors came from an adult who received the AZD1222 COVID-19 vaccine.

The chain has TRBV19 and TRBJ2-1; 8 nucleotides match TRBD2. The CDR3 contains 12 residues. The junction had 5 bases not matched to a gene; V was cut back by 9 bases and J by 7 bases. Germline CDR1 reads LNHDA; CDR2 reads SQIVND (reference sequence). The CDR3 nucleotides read TGTGCCAGCGGGCAGCGGGGGAATGAGCAGTTCTTC. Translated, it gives CASGQRGNEQFF. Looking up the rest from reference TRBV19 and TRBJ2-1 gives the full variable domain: DGGITQSPKYLFRKEGQNVTLSCEQNLNHDAMYWYRQDPGQGLRLIYYSQIVNDFQKGDIAEGYSVSREKKESFPLTVTSAQKNPTAFYLCASGQRGNEQFFGPGTRLTVL.

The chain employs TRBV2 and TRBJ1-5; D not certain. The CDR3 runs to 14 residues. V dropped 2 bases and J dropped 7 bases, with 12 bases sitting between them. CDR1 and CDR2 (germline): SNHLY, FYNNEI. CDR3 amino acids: CASSERQYGQPQHF. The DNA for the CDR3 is TGTGCCAGCAGTGAACGGCAGTACGGGCAGCCCCAGCATTTT.

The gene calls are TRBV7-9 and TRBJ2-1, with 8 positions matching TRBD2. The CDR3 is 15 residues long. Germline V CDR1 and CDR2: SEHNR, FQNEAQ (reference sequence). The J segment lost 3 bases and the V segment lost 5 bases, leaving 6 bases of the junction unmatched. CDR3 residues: CASSPRGAFYNEQFF. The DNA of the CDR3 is TGTGCCAGCAGCCCGCGGGGGGCCTTCTACAATGAGCAGTTCTTC.

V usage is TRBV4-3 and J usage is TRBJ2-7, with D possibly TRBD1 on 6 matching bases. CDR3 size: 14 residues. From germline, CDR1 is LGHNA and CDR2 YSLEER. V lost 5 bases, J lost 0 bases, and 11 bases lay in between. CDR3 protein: CASSRTVDSYEQYF. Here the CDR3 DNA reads TGCGCCAGCAGCAGGACAGTGGACTCCTACGAGCAGTACTTC.

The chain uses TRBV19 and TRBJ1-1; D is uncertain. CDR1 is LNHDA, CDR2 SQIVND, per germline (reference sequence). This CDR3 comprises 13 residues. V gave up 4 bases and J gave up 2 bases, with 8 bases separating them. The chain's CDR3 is CASSNAGNTEAFF. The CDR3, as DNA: TGTGCCAGTAGTAATGCAGGTAACACTGAAGCTTTCTTT.

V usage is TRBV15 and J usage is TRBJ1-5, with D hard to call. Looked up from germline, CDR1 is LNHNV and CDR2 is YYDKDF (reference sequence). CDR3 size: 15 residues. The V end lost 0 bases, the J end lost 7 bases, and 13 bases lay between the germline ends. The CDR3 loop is CATSRDGSLGQPQHF. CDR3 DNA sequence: TGTGCCACCAGCAGAGATGGTTCTTTAGGACAGCCCCAGCATTTT.

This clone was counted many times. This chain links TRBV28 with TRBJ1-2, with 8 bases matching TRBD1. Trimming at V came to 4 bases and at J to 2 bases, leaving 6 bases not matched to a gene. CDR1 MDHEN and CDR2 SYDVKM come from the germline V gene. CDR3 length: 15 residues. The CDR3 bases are TGTGCCAGCAGTTCCTCAGGGGGCCCAAACTATGGCTACACCTTC. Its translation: CASSSSGGPNYGYTF.

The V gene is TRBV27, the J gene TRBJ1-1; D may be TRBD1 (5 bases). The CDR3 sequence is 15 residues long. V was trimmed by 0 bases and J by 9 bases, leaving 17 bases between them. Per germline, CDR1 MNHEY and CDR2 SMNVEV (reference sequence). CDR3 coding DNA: TGTGCCAGCAGTTTATCGGGGGGGTCCGCGAGGCAAGCTTTCTTT. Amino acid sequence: CASSLSGGSARQAFF.

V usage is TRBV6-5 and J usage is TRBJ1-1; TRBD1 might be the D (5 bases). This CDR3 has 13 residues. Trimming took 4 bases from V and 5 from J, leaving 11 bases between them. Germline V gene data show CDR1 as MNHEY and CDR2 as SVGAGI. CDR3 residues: CASSLSGKTEAFF. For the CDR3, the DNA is TGTGCCAGCAGTTTATCAGGGAAGACTGAAGCTTTCTTT.

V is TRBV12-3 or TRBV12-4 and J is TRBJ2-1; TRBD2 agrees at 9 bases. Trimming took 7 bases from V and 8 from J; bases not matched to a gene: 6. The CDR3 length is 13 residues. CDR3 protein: CASKERGEDEQFF. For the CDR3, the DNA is TGTGCCAGCAAGGAGCGGGGGGAGGATGAGCAGTTCTTC.

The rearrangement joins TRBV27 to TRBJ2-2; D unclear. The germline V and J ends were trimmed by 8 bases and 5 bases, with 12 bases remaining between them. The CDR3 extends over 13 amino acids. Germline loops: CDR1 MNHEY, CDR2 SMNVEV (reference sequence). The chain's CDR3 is CASAGFVTGELFF. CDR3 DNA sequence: TGTGCCAGCGCTGGGTTTGTAACCGGGGAGCTGTTTTTT.

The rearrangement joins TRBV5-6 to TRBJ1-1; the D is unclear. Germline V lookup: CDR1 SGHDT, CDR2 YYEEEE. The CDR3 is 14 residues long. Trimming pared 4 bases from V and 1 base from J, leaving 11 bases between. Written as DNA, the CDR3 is TGTGCCAGCAGCCCACCAACTAAGAACACTGAAGCTTTCTTT. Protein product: CASSPPTKNTEAFF.

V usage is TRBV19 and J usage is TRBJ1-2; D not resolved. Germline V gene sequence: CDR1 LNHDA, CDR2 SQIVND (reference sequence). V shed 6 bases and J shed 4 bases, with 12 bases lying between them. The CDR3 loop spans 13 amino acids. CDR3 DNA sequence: TGTGCCAGTAGGGCCGGCTGGGGCTATGGCTACACCTTC. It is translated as CASRAGWGYGYTF. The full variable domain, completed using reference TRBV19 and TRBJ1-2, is DGGITQSPKYLFRKEGQNVTLSCEQNLNHDAMYWYRQDPGQGLRLIYYSQIVNDFQKGDIAEGYSVSREKKESFPLTVTSAQKNPTAFYLCASRAGWGYGYTFGSGTRLTVV.

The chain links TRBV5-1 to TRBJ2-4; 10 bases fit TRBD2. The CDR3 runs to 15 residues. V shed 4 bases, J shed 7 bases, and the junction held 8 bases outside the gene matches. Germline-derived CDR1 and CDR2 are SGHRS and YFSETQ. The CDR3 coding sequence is TGCGCCAGCAGCCCCACCGGGACTAGCGAGAACATTCAGTACTTC. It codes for CASSPTGTSENIQYF.

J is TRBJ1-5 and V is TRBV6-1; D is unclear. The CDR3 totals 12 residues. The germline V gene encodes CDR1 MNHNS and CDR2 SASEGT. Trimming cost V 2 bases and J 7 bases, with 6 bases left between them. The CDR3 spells CASSEKRQPQHF. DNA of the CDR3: TGTGCCAGCAGTGAAAAGAGGCAGCCCCAGCATTTT.

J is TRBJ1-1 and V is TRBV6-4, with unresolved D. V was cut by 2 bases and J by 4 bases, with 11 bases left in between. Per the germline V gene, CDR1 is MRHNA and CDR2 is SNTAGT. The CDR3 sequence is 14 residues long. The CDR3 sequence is CASSDGGHGTEAFF. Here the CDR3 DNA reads TGTGCCAGCAGTGACGGCGGGCATGGCACTGAAGCTTTCTTT.

The CDR3 DNA reads TGTGCCAGCAGTGACCCACAGGGGGCGGGTGAAAAACTGTTTTTT. It is translated as CASSDPQGAGEKLFF. This chain connects TRBV25-1 to TRBJ1-4, with 9 bases that match TRBD1. CDR1 is MGHDK and CDR2 is SYGVNS in the germline V gene. After removal of 3 bases from V and 7 bases from J, the junction contained 6 bases not matched to a gene. The CDR3 is made up of 15 amino acids.

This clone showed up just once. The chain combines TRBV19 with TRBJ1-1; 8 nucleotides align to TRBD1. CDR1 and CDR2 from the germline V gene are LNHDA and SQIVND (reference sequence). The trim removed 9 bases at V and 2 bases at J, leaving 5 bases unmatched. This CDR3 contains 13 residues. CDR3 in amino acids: CASKTGVNTEAFF. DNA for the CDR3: TGTGCCAGCAAGACAGGGGTCAACACTGAAGCTTTCTTT.

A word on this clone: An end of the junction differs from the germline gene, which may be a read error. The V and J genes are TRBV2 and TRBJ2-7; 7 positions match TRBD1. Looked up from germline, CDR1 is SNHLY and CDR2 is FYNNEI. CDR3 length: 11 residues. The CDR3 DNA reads TGTGCCAGCAGCCCCAAAGGGACAGAGAACTTC. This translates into CASSPKGTENF.

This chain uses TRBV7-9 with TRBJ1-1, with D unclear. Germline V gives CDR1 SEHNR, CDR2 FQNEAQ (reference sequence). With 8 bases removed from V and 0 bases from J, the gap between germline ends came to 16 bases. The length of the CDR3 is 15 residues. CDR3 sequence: CASRNSDLMNTEAFF. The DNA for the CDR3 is TGTGCCAGCCGAAACTCCGATCTAATGAACACTGAAGCTTTCTTT.

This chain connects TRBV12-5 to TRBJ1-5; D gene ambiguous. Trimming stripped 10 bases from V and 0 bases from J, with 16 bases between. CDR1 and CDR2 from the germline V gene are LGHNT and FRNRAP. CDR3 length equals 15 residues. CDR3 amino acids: CATSLGSTSNQPQHF. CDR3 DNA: TGTGCTACTTCACTAGGGTCTACTAGCAATCAGCCCCAGCATTTT.

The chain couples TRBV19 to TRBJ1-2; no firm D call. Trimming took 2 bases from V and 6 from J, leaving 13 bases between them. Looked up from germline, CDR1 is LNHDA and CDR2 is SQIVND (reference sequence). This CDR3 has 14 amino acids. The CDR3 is CASSIISGSDGYTF. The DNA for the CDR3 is TGTGCCAGTAGTATAATCTCAGGCTCCGATGGCTACACCTTC.

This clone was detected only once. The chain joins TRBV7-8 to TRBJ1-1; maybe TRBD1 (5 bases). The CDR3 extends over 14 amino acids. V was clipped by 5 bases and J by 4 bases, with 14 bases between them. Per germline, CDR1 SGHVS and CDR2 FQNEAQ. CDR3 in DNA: TGTGCCAGCAGCCCATACAGGAGTTTCACTGAAGCTTTCTTT. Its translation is CASSPYRSFTEAFF.

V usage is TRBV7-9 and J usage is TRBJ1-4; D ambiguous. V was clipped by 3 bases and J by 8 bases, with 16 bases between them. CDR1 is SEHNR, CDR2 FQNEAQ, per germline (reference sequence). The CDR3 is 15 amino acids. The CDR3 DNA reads TGTGCCAGCAGCTTGGATGGGTCAACTCGCGAAAAACTGTTTTTT. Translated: CASSLDGSTREKLFF.

CDR3 in DNA: TGCGCCAGCAGCTTGGTCCCGACTAGAGGGGAGACCCAGTACTTC. It is translated as CASSLVPTRGETQYF. This chain uses TRBV5-1 with TRBJ2-5; possible D gene TRBD2, 6 bases. CDR3 size: 15 residues. V lost 0 bases, J lost 5 bases, and 14 bases lay in between. The germline V gene encodes CDR1 SGHRS and CDR2 YFSETQ.

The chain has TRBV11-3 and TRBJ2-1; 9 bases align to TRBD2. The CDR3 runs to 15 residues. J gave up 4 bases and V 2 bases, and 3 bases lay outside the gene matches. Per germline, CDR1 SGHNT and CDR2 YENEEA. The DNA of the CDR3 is TGTGCCAGCAGCTTATCTAGCGGGGTTTACAATGAGCAGTTCTTC. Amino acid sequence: CASSLSSGVYNEQFF.

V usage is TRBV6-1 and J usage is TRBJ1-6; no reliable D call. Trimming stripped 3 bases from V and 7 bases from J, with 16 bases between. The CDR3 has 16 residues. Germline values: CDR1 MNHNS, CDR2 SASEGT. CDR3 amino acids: CASSEISPGANSPLHF. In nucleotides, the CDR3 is TGTGCCAGCAGTGAGATCTCGCCAGGAGCAAATTCACCCCTCCACTTT.

CDR3 loop: CASSLGGTSNYGYTF. CDR3 nucleotide sequence: TGCGCCAGCAGCTTGGGAGGGACATCAAACTATGGCTACACCTTC. The rearrangement uses TRBV5-1 and TRBJ1-2, with D perhaps matching TRBD1 (6 bases). Trimming shortened V by 0 bases and J by 2 bases, and 11 bases separated the two germline ends. From germline, CDR1 is SGHRS and CDR2 YFSETQ. The CDR3 contains 15 residues.